The T cell receptor beta chain described here comes from a study of cytomegalovirus exposure and HLA in healthy donors. Overall study context: Of all 400 or so donors who were genotyped, about 80% belonged to the Caucasian-associated ancestry cluster. Overall study results and limits: Presence/absence results assume similar sequencing depth per donor, which may not hold. Researchers catalogued approximately 170 TCR beta chains as cytomegalovirus-associated. In a later analysis, HLA-associated TCR beta chains were more clonally expanded than equally common others.

Concerning this clone itself: Its specificity is not known.

60 Vbeta and 13 Jbeta primers were used in PCR. Here immunoSEQ multiplex PCR was the method, and the copy in TCRdb shows in-frame clones only, minus some. Of 90,000 or so clones listed, 82% are singletons. Per the germline V gene, CDR1 is LNHDA and CDR2 is SQIVND (reference sequence). The ends were cut back, 3 bases at V and 0 bases at J, with 5 bases in the middle. The CDR3 length is 13 residues. V and J are TRBV19 and TRBJ1-2; D is unclear. The material sequenced was PBMCs. The origin of this receptor is a man aged 50-59 years in good health and CMV-seronegative. In DNA, the CDR3 is TGTGCCAGTAGTATGAACACTAACTATGGCTACACCTTC. The encoded protein is CASSMNTNYGYTF.